The next 16 T cell receptor beta chains were all read from a single sample in a study of blood T cell repertoires in COVID-19. Generated by immunoSEQ multiplex PCR, the TCRdb table keeps only in-frame clones and is missing some. The sample has 100,000 to 120,000 clones, around 80% seen once. Specimen: peripheral blood. These receptors were collected from a woman over 75 with acute or convalescent COVID-19.

This clone was picked up one time. J is TRBJ1-2 and V is TRBV7-8; a weak D match, TRBD1 (6 bases). In germline, CDR1 is SGHVS, CDR2 FQNEAQ. The length of the CDR3 is 14 residues. Trimming removed 5 bases at V and 5 bases at J, with 15 bases between. CDR3 DNA sequence: TGTGCCAGCAGCCCTGGTGGGGGCGAATATGGCTACACCTTC. Translation: CASSPGGGEYGYTF. The variable domain in full, with the rest retrieved from reference TRBV7-8 and TRBJ1-2, is GAGVSQSPRYKVAKRGQDVALRCDPISGHVSLFWYQQALGQGPEFLTYFQNEAQLDKSGLPSDRFFAERPEGSVSTLKIQRTQQEDSAVYLCASSPGGGEYGYTFGSGTRLTVV.

CDR3 sequence (DNA): TGTGCCACCAGTGACCTATACTATGGCTACACCTTC. Amino acid sequence: CATSDLYYGYTF. The genes are TRBV24-1 and TRBJ1-2; D is unclear. This CDR3 comprises 12 residues. Per the germline V gene, CDR1 is KGHDR and CDR2 is SFDVKD. V gave up 4 bases and J gave up 3 bases, with 5 bases separating them.

The genes are TRBV14 and TRBJ2-7, with D possibly being TRBD1 (5 bases). The CDR3 covers 17 residues. V shed 2 bases and J shed 4 bases, with 21 bases lying between them. CDR1 SGHDN and CDR2 FVKESK come from the germline V gene. This CDR3 reads CASSQSARTRETYEQYV. CDR3 DNA sequence: TGTGCCAGCAGCCAATCCGCCCGGACACGTGAAACATACGAGCAGTACGTC.

This chain joins TRBV6-6 and TRBJ2-3, with 7 bases lining up with TRBD2. V trimming: 6 bases; J trimming: 1 base; junction bases outside the gene matches: 10. Germline V gives CDR1 MNHNY, CDR2 SVGAGI (reference sequence). The CDR3 covers 16 residues. The CDR3 region is CASSRVLALRTDTQYF. For the CDR3, the DNA is TGTGCCAGCAGCCGCGTACTAGCGCTACGCACAGATACGCAGTATTTT.

V is TRBV7-9 and J is TRBJ2-7; D perhaps matches TRBD1 (5 bases). This CDR3 is built from 14 residues. With 5 bases removed from V and 2 bases from J, the gap between germline ends came to 13 bases. From germline, CDR1 is SEHNR and CDR2 FQNEAQ (reference sequence). CDR3 bases: TGTGCCAGCAGCCCGATCAACAGGCCCTACGAGCAGTACGTC. This gives the protein CASSPINRPYEQYV.

There are a few counts of this clone. This chain links TRBV6-2 or TRBV6-3 with TRBJ2-2; D might be TRBD1 (5 bases). The CDR3 contains 14 residues. In germline, CDR1 is MNHEY, CDR2 SVGEGT. The germline V and J ends were trimmed by 3 bases and 4 bases, with 9 bases remaining between them. CDR3 in DNA: TGTGCCAGCAGTTATTCAGGGTCCACCGGGGAGCTGTTTTTT. The encoded protein is CASSYSGSTGELFF.

V is TRBV27 and J is TRBJ1-2, with 7 bases that match TRBD1. This CDR3 contains 13 residues. Germline-derived CDR1 and CDR2 are MNHEY and SMNVEV (reference sequence). The trim removed 5 bases at V and 3 bases at J, leaving 3 bases unmatched. The CDR3 sequence: CASSRTGDYGYTF. CDR3 DNA: TGTGCCAGCAGTCGAACAGGGGACTATGGCTACACCTTC.

The genes are TRBV6-2 or TRBV6-3 and TRBJ2-7; 7 nucleotides line up with TRBD2. This CDR3 spans 14 amino acids. Trimming at V came to 4 bases and at J to 6 bases, leaving 9 bases not matched to a gene. The germline gives CDR1 MNHEY, CDR2 SVGEGT. For the CDR3, the DNA is TGTGCCAGCAGTTCCCCAAGCGGGATGCTCGAGCAGTACGTC. Protein sequence: CASSSPSGMLEQYV.

The chain recombines TRBV4-1 with TRBJ2-1; D uncertain. The CDR3 covers 15 residues. Germline CDR1 reads MGHRA; CDR2 reads YSYEKL. Trimming took 4 bases from V and 4 from J, leaving 14 bases between them. Here the CDR3 reads CASSPSGSRYNEQFF. The CDR3 DNA sequence: TGCGCCAGCAGCCCTTCGGGTAGCCGATACAATGAGCAGTTCTTC.

The V and J genes are TRBV18 and TRBJ1-1; 9 nucleotides match TRBD1. CDR3 size: 13 residues. The ends lost 9 bases at V and 7 bases at J; junction bases unmatched: 9. The germline CDR1 and CDR2 sequences are KGHSH and LQKENI. CDR3 nucleotide sequence: TGTGCCAGTCGATTAGGACAGGGGAATGAAGCTTTCTTT. Translating gives CASRLGQGNEAFF.

This clone was detected once. This chain uses TRBV7-2 with TRBJ2-1; D possibly corresponds to TRBD2 (6 bases). This CDR3 region has 16 residues. In germline, CDR1 is SGHTA, CDR2 FQGNSA. V lost 5 bases, J lost 0 bases, and 14 bases lay in between. As DNA, the CDR3 is TGTGCCAGCAGCACCGGGAGTAGCCTCTCCTACAATGAGCAGTTCTTC. Its translation is CASSTGSSLSYNEQFF.

The V gene is TRBV19, the J gene TRBJ1-3; D possibly corresponds to TRBD1 (5 bases). V lost 3 bases to trimming and J lost 4 bases, with 16 bases between them. Germline V lookup: CDR1 LNHDA, CDR2 SQIVND (reference sequence). CDR3 length equals 16 residues. The CDR3 bases are TGTGCCAGTAGTATCCCCGGAGGGACGGACGGAAACACCATATATTTT. Translated, it gives CASSIPGGTDGNTIYF.

The rearrangement uses TRBV30 and TRBJ2-3; 8 nucleotides align to TRBD2. Germline values: CDR1 GTSNPN, CDR2 SVGIG (reference sequence). Trimming at V came to 5 bases and at J to 0 bases, leaving 7 bases not matched to a gene. There are 15 residues in the CDR3. CDR3 region: CAWSLSGTSTDTQYF. The CDR3 DNA reads as TGTGCCTGGTCCCTTAGCGGGACTAGCACAGATACGCAGTATTTT.

The chain employs TRBV28 and TRBJ2-2; D is unclear. The CDR3 extends over 15 amino acids. V lost 2 bases to trimming and J lost 5 bases, with 12 bases between them. Germline values: CDR1 MDHEN, CDR2 SYDVKM. This CDR3 is CASSLVAGKTGELFF. Written as DNA, the CDR3 is TGTGCCAGCAGTTTAGTGGCAGGAAAGACCGGGGAGCTGTTTTTT.

The genes are TRBV5-5 and TRBJ1-4; D is perhaps TRBD1 (6 bases). V was cut by 2 bases and J by 8 bases, with 13 bases left in between. Germline CDR1 reads SGHKS; CDR2 reads YYEKEE (reference sequence). CDR3 length equals 14 residues. CDR3 coding DNA: TGTGCCAGCAGCTTAGGACAGTTGGAGGAAAAACTGTTTTTT. This codes for CASSLGQLEEKLFF.

The chain links TRBV4-3 to TRBJ2-7, with TRBD2 as a possible D gene (6 bases). V was clipped by 6 bases and J by 3 bases, with 12 bases between them. Per germline, CDR1 LGHNA and CDR2 YSLEER. The CDR3 consists of 13 residues. The CDR3 DNA reads TGCGCCAGCAGAGAAGCGGGCAGCTACGAGCAGTACGTC. As protein: CASREAGSYEQYV.